This passage covers 17 T cell receptor beta chains from one sample sequenced in a study of beta chain features in type 1 diabetes. Of the isolated RNA, all was reverse transcribed, and so the sequenced material was expressed TCRB transcripts. Sequencing was performed with immunoSEQ multiplex PCR; in TCRdb, only in-frame clones are kept and a portion is missing. In the table there are 970,000 or so clones, roughly a sixth of which are singletons. Material: naive CD4+ T cells from blood. All receptors come from a woman younger than 30 in good health.

The rearrangement uses TRBV5-1 and TRBJ2-7; no reliable D call. Germline V lookup: CDR1 SGHRS, CDR2 YFSETQ. V shed 4 bases and J shed 3 bases, with 8 bases lying between them. CDR3 length equals 12 residues. The CDR3, as DNA: TGCGCCAGCAGCCTGAACTACTACGAGCAGTACTTC. Protein sequence: CASSLNYYEQYF. Variable domain in full (rest from reference TRBV5-1 and TRBJ2-7): KAGVTQTPRYLIKTRGQQVTLSCSPISGHRSVSWYQQTPGQGLQFLFEYFSETQRNKGNFPGRFSGRQFSNSRSEMNVSTLELGDSALYLCASSLNYYEQYFGPGTRLTVT.

The chain combines TRBV4-3 with TRBJ2-7; TRBD2 aligns across 12 bases. The V gene end was trimmed by 3 bases and the J gene end by 2 bases; junction bases not matched to a gene: 8. Germline CDR1 is LGHNA and CDR2 is YSLEER. There are 17 residues in the CDR3. The CDR3 DNA reads TGCGCCAGCAGCCAGGAAGGACTAGCGGGACGTGCCTACGAGCAGTACTTC. Residues: CASSQEGLAGRAYEQYF.

This sequence joins TRBV10-3 and TRBJ1-5; D is unresolved. Germline V gene sequence: CDR1 ENHRY, CDR2 SYGVKD. There are 13 residues in the CDR3. Trimming took 3 bases from V and 7 from J, leaving 10 bases between them. The DNA of the CDR3 is TGTGCCATCAGTGAACGAACTGAACAGCCCCAGCATTTT. Its protein product is CAISERTEQPQHF.

This clone was detected a few times. The V call is TRBV11-2, the J call TRBJ2-1, with 11 nucleotides matching TRBD2. The CDR3 has 15 amino acids. Germline V gene data show CDR1 as SGHAT and CDR2 as FQNNGV. V shed 5 bases, J shed 8 bases, and the junction held 8 bases outside the gene matches. This CDR3 is CASSLGLAGIYEQFF. The CDR3 nucleotides are TGTGCCAGCAGCCTAGGACTAGCGGGTATATATGAGCAGTTCTTC.

This clone appeared a few times. J is TRBJ2-3 and V is TRBV7-2; maybe TRBD2 (5 bases). V lost 11 bases and J 7 bases, leaving 13 bases between the germline ends. The germline gives CDR1 SGHTA, CDR2 FQGNSA. This CDR3 comprises 11 residues. CDR3 protein: CASSAGYTQYF. CDR3 bases: TGTGCCTCGTCGGCGGGCTATACGCAGTATTTT.

This chain's CDR3 is CASIGTTSPGELFF. The CDR3 DNA sequence: TGTGCCAGCATAGGAACTACCAGTCCCGGGGAGCTGTTTTTT. The chain is built from TRBV28 and TRBJ2-2; D call uncertain. The V end was cut by 7 bases, the J end by 6 bases, with 15 bases between. This CDR3 comprises 14 residues. Germline-derived CDR1 and CDR2 are MDHEN and SYDVKM. The entire variable domain, with the rest obtained from reference TRBV28 and TRBJ2-2, is as follows: DVKVTQSSRYLVKRTGEKVFLECVQDMDHENMFWYRQDPGLGLRLIYFSYDVKMKEKGDIPEGYSVSREKKERFSLILESASTNQTSMYLCASIGTTSPGELFFGEGSRLTVL.

The V gene is TRBV15, the J gene TRBJ2-6; D is undetermined. V shed 3 bases and J shed 0 bases, with 9 bases lying between them. The CDR3 runs to 16 residues. Germline values: CDR1 LNHNV, CDR2 YYDKDF (reference sequence). The DNA for the CDR3 is TGTGCCACCAGCAGGTCATTACTCTCTGGGGCCAACGTCCTGACTTTC. This translates into CATSRSLLSGANVLTF.

CDR3 DNA: TGCGCCAGCAGTGAGTGGAGAGCGGGAGGGCACTACAATGAGCAGTTCTTC. Translated: CASSEWRAGGHYNEQFF. V is TRBV10-2 and J is TRBJ2-1; 10 bases are shared with TRBD2. The CDR3 totals 17 residues. V was pared by 1 base and J by 3 bases, with 6 bases of the junction left unmatched. From germline, CDR1 is WSHSY and CDR2 SAAADI.

The chain has TRBV18 and TRBJ2-7, with D perhaps matching TRBD2 (5 bases). With 3 bases removed from V and 0 bases from J, the gap between germline ends came to 9 bases. CDR3 size: 14 residues. CDR1 and CDR2 from the germline V gene are KGHSH and LQKENI. CDR3 nucleotides: TGTGCCAGCTCACCCCAGCGGAACTCCTACGAGCAGTACTTC. It specifies CASSPQRNSYEQYF.

This clone occurred a few times. The chain links TRBV2 to TRBJ1-5, with a tentative D call TRBD1 (5 bases). Looked up from germline, CDR1 is SNHLY and CDR2 is FYNNEI. The V end lost 5 bases, the J end lost 2 bases, and 13 bases lay between the germline ends. The CDR3 consists of 15 residues. CDR3 DNA sequence: TGTGCCAGCAGTCCAAGGGACGGCGGCAATCAGCCCCAGCATTTT. It encodes CASSPRDGGNQPQHF.

This clone has more than one count but fewer than ten. The CDR3 loop is CASSFTGLAGILQETQYF. CDR3 in DNA: TGTGCCAGCAGTTTTACTGGCCTAGCGGGAATTTTGCAAGAGACCCAGTACTTC. This chain connects TRBV28 to TRBJ2-5; 9 bases fit TRBD2. V gave up 3 bases and J gave up 2 bases; unmatched junction bases: 13. Germline assignment: CDR1 MDHEN and CDR2 SYDVKM. The CDR3 runs to 18 residues.

The chain carries TRBV7-2 and TRBJ2-3; maybe TRBD2 (5 bases). Germline CDR1 SGHTA, CDR2 FQGNSA. The CDR3 spans 15 residues. The germline V and J ends were trimmed by 1 base and 7 bases, with 15 bases remaining between them. DNA of the CDR3: TGTGCCAGCAGCTTAGGCTCTGGCTGGGAGAATACGCAGTATTTT. It codes for CASSLGSGWENTQYF. The whole variable domain, filled in from reference TRBV7-2 and TRBJ2-3, reads GAGVSQSPSNKVTEKGKDVELRCDPISGHTALYWYRQSLGQGLEFLIYFQGNSAPDKSGLPSDRFSAERTGGSVSTLTIQRTQQEDSAVYLCASSLGSGWENTQYFGPGTRLTVL.

This clone was counted a few times. The same CDR3 is also encoded by other DNA sequences in this sample. This chain links TRBV29-1 with TRBJ1-2; D is ambiguous. Germline V gene lookup returns CDR1 SQVTM and CDR2 ANQGSEA. Deletions cut 5 bases from V and 2 bases from J, with 6 bases between. The CDR3 is 11 residues long. For the CDR3, the DNA is TGCAGCGTTCGGGGAAACTATGGCTACACCTTC. Residues: CSVRGNYGYTF. Full variable domain (rest looked up from reference TRBV29-1 and TRBJ1-2): SAVISQKPSRDICQRGTSLTIQCQVDSQVTMMFWYRQQPGQSLTLIATANQGSEATYESGFVIDKFPISRPNLTFSTLTVSNMSPEDSSIYLCSVRGNYGYTFGSGTRLTVV.

The gene calls are TRBV7-2 and TRBJ2-1; 10 positions agree with TRBD2. This CDR3 has 18 amino acids. Trimming at V came to 3 bases and at J to 1 base, leaving 9 bases not matched to a gene. CDR1 and CDR2 (germline): SGHTA, FQGNSA. CDR3 in amino acids: CASSLASGSIRSYNEQFF. The CDR3 DNA reads TGTGCCAGCAGCTTGGCTAGCGGGAGTATCAGGTCCTACAATGAGCAGTTCTTC.

The chain couples TRBV2 to TRBJ2-5, with D perhaps matching TRBD2 (6 bases). The CDR3 length is 13 residues. Germline V gene sequence: CDR1 SNHLY, CDR2 FYNNEI. Deletions cut 7 bases from V and 2 bases from J, with 11 bases between. The CDR3 spells CASTTGRQETQYF. In DNA form, the CDR3 reads TGTGCCAGCACCACCGGGAGACAAGAGACCCAGTACTTC. The whole variable domain, remainder taken from reference TRBV2 and TRBJ2-5, is EPEVTQTPSHQVTQMGQEVILRCVPISNHLYFYWYRQILGQKVEFLVSFYNNEISEKSEIFDDQFSVERPDGSNFTLKIRSTKLEDSAMYFCASTTGRQETQYFGPGTRLLVL.

This chain connects TRBV5-4 to TRBJ1-2; the D is unclear. This CDR3 comprises 13 residues. The V end lost 4 bases, the J end lost 3 bases, and 10 bases lay between the germline ends. Germline CDR1 SGHNT, CDR2 YYREEE (reference sequence). The CDR3 DNA reads as TGTGCCAGCAGCCCCCAGCCGGACTATGGCTACACCTTC. Its translation is CASSPQPDYGYTF.

This clone showed up just a few times. The chain has TRBV27 and TRBJ2-3; D possibly corresponds to TRBD2 (5 bases). V was cut by 4 bases and J by 2 bases, with 10 bases left in between. This CDR3 comprises 14 residues. From germline, CDR1 is MNHEY and CDR2 SMNVEV (reference sequence). CDR3 coding DNA: TGTGCCAGCAGTTCGGACTTTCTCACAGATACGCAGTATTTT. This codes for CASSSDFLTDTQYF.